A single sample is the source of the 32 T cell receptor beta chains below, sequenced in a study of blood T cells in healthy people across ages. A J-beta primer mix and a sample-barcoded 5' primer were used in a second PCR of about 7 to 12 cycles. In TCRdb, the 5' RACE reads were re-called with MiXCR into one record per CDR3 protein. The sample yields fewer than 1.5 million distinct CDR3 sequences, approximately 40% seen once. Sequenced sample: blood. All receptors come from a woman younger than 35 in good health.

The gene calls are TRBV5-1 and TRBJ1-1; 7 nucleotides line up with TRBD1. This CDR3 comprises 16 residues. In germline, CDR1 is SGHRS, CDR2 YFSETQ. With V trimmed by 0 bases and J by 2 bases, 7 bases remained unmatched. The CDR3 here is CASSLGGTGENTEAFF. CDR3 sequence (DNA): TGCGCCAGCAGCTTGGGGGGTACAGGGGAAAACACTGAAGCTTTCTTT.

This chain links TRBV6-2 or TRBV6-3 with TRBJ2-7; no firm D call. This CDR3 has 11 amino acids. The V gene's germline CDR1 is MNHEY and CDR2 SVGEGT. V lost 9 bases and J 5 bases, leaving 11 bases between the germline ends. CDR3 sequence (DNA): TGTGCCAGGCCGACAAGGAACGAGCAGTACTTC. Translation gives CARPTRNEQYF.

Here the CDR3 reads CASSLMGQGSDTQYF. The CDR3 DNA follows: TGTGCCAGCAGCTTAATGGGACAGGGATCAGATACGCAGTATTTT. This sequence joins TRBV7-2 and TRBJ2-3, with 9 nucleotides matching TRBD1. With V trimmed by 2 bases and J by 4 bases, 4 bases remained unmatched. Germline CDR1 and CDR2: SGHTA and FQGNSA. The CDR3 contains 15 residues.

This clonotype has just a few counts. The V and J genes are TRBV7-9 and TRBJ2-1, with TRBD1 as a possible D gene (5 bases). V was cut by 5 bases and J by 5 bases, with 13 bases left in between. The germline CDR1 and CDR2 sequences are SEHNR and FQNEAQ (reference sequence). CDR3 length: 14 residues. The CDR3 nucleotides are TGTGCCAGCAGCCACACCCAGGGTAACAATGAGCAGTTCTTC. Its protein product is CASSHTQGNNEQFF. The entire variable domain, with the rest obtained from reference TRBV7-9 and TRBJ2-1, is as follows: DTGVSQNPRHKITKRGQNVTFRCDPISEHNRLYWYRQTLGQGPEFLTYFQNEAQLEKSRLLSDRFSAERPKGSFSTLEIQRTEQGDSAMYLCASSHTQGNNEQFFGPGTRLTVL.

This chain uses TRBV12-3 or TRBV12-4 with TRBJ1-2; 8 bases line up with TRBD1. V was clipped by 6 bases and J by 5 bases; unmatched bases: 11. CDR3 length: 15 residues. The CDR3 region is CASSQTGQGSYGYTF. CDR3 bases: TGTGCCAGCAGCCAGACAGGACAGGGAAGTTATGGCTACACCTTC.

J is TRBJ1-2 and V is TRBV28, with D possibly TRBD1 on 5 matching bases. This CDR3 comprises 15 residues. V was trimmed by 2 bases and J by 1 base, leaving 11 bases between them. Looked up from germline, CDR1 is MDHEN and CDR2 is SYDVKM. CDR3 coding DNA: TGTGCCAGCAGTTTAAAGGGGTTCCGTAACTATGGCTACACCTTC. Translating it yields CASSLKGFRNYGYTF.

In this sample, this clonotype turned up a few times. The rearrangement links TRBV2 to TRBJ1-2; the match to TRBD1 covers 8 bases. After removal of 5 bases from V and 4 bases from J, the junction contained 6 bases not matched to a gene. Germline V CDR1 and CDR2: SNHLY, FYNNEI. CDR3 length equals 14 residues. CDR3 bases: TGTGCCAGCAGTCCCCGGGACAGGCTCTATGGCTACACCTTC. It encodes CASSPRDRLYGYTF.

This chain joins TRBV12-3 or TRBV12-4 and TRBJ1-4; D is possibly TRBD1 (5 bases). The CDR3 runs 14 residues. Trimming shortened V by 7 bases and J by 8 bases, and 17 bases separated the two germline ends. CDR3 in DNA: TGTGCCAGCATGAGGGAAGGGTCAGGGGAAAAACTGTTTTTT. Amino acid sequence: CASMREGSGEKLFF.

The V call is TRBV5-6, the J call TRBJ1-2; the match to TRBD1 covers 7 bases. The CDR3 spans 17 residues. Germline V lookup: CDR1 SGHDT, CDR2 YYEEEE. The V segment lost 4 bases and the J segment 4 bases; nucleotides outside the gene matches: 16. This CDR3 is CASSARFGQGGSYGYTF. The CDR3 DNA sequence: TGTGCCAGCAGCGCCCGGTTTGGGCAGGGGGGATCCTATGGCTACACCTTC.

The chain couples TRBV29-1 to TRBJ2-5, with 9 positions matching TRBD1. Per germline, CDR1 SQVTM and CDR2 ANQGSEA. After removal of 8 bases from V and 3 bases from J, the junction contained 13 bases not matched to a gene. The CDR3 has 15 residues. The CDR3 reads CSSRGTGREKETQYF. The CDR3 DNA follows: TGCAGCTCCCGTGGGACAGGGCGGGAAAAAGAGACCCAGTACTTC.

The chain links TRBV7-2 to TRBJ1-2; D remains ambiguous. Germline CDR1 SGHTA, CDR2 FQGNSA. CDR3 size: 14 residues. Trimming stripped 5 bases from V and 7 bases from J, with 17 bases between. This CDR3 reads CASSEGGQTSGYTF. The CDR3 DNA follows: TGTGCCAGCAGCGAGGGAGGGCAGACGTCTGGCTACACCTTC.

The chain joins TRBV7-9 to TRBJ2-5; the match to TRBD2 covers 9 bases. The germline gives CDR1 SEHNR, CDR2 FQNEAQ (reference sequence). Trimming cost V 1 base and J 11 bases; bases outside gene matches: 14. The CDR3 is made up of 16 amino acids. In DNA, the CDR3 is TGTGCCAGCAGCTTAGGGCCGGGACTAGCAGACAATGAGCAGTACTTC. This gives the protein CASSLGPGLADNEQYF. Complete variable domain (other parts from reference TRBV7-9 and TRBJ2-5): DTGVSQNPRHKITKRGQNVTFRCDPISEHNRLYWYRQTLGQGPEFLTYFQNEAQLEKSRLLSDRFSAERPKGSFSTLEIQRTEQGDSAMYLCASSLGPGLADNEQYFGPGTRLLVL.

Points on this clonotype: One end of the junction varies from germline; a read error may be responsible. The CDR3 sequence is CASSFRGAGAFYERYF. In nucleotides, the CDR3 is TGTGCCAGCAGTTTTCGGGGAGCGGGAGCCTTCTACGAGCGGTACTTC. The chain couples TRBV12-3 or TRBV12-4 to TRBJ2-7; 8 bases match TRBD2. This CDR3 contains 16 residues.

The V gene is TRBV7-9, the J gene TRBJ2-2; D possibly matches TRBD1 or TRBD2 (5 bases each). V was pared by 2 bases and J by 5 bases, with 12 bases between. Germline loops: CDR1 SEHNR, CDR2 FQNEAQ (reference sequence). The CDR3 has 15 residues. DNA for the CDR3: TGTGCCAGCAGCTTAACGGGACCGTTAACCGGGGAGCTGTTTTTT. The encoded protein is CASSLTGPLTGELFF.

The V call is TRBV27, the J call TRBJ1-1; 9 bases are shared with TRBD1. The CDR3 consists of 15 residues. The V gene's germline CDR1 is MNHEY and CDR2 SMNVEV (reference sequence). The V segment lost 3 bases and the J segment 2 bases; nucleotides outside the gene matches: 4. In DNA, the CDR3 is TGTGCCAGCAGTTTCAAGGACAGGGGAAACACTGAAGCTTTCTTT. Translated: CASSFKDRGNTEAFF.

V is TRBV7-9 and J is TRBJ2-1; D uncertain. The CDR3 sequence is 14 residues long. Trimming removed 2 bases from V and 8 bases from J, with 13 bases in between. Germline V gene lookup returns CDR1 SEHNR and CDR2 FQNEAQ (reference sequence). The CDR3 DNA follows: TGTGCCAGCAGCTTATTTAATGGGCGTGATGAGCAGTTCTTC. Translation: CASSLFNGRDEQFF.

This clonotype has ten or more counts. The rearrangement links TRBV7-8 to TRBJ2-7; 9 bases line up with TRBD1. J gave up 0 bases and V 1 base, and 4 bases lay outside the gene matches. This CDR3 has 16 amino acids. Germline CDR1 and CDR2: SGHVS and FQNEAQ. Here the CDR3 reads CASSLGDRVSSYEQYF. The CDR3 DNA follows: TGTGCCAGCAGCTTAGGGGACAGGGTGAGCTCCTACGAGCAGTACTTC.

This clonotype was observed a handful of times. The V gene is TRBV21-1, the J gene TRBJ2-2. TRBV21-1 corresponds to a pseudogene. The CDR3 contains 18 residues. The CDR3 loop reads CASSKFEVAQNSTGELFF. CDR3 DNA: TGTGCCAGCAGCAAATTTGAGGTTGCACAGAACAGCACCGGGGAGCTGTTTTTT.

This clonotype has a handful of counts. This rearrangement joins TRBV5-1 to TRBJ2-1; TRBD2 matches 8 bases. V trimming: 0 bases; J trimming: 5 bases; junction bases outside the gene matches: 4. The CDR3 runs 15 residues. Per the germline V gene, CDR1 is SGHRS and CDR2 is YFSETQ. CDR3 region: CASSLVSGADNEQFF. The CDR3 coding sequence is TGCGCCAGCAGCTTGGTTAGCGGGGCTGACAATGAGCAGTTCTTC.

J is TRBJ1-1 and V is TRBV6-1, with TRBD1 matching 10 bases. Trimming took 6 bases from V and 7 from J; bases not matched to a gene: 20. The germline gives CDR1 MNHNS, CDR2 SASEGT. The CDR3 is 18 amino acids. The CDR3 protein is CASSPRGQGVTVHGEAFF. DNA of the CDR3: TGTGCCAGCAGCCCCCGAGGACAGGGGGTGACAGTACATGGTGAAGCTTTCTTT.

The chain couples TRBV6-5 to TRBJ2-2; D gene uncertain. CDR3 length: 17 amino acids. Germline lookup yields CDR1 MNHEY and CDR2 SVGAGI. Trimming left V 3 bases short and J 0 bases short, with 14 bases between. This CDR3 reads CASSYSSAPANTGELFF. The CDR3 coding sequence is TGTGCCAGCAGTTATTCTTCCGCGCCAGCGAACACCGGGGAGCTGTTTTTT.

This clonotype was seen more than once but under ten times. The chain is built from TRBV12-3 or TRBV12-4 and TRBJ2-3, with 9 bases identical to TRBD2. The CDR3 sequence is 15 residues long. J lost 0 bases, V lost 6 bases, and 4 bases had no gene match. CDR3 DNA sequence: TGTGCCAGCAGACCCGGGACTAGCAGCACAGATACGCAGTATTTT. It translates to CASRPGTSSTDTQYF.

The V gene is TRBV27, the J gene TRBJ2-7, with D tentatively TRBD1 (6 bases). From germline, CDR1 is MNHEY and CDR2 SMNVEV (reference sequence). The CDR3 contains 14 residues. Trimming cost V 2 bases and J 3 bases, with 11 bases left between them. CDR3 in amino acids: CASSLEGTNYEQYF. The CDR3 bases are TGTGCCAGCAGTTTAGAAGGGACAAACTACGAGCAGTACTTC.

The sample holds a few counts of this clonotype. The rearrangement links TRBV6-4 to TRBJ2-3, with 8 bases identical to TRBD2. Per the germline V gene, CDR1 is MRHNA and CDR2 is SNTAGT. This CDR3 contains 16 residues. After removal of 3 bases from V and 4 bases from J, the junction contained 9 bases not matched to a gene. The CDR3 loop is CASSEEDTSGPDTQYF. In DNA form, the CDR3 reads TGTGCCAGCAGTGAGGAGGATACTAGCGGCCCAGATACGCAGTATTTT.

The CDR3 here is CASRTRDSTYEQYF. CDR3 bases: TGTGCCAGCAGGACTAGGGACAGTACCTACGAGCAGTACTTC. The chain carries TRBV6-1 and TRBJ2-7; possibly TRBD1 for D (7 bases). Between the trimmed V and J ends, which lost 6 bases and 2 bases, there was a span of 14 bases. The CDR3 consists of 14 residues. Germline lookup yields CDR1 MNHNS and CDR2 SASEGT.

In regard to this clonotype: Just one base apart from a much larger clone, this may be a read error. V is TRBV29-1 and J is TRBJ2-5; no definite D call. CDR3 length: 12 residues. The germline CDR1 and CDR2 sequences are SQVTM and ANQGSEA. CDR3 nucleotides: TGCAGCGTTGAAGACTCTGCGGAGACCCAGTCCTTC. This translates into CSVEDSAETQSF.

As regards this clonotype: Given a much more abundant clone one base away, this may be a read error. The CDR3 sequence: CASSPWSGGGADTQYF. As DNA, the CDR3 is TGCGCCAGCAGCCCATGGAGTGGCGGGGGCGCAGATACGCAGTATTTT. This chain connects TRBV5-1 to TRBJ2-3; tentative D call: TRBD2 (7 bases). Looked up from germline, CDR1 is SGHRS and CDR2 is YFSETQ. V lost 4 bases, J lost 4 bases, and 19 bases lay in between. CDR3 length: 16 amino acids.

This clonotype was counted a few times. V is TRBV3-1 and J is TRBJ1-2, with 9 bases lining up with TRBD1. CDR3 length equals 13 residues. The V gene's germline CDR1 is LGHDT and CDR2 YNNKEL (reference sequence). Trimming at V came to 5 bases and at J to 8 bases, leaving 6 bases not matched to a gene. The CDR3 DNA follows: TGTGCCAGCAGCGGGACAGGGTACGTCGGCTACACCTTC. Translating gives CASSGTGYVGYTF.

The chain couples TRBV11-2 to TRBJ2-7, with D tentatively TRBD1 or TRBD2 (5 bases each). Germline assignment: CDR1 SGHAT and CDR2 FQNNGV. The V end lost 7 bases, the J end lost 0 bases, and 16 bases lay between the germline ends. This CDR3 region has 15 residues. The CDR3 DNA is TGTGCCAGCACTTTACACGAGGGGAGCTCCTACGAGCAGTACTTC. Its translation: CASTLHEGSSYEQYF.

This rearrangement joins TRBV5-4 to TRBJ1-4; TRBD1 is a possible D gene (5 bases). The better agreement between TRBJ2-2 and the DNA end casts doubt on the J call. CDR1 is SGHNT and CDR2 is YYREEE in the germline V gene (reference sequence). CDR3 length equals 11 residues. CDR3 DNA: TGTGCCAGCAGCTTAGGACAGGAGCTGTTTTTT. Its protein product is CASSLGQELFF.

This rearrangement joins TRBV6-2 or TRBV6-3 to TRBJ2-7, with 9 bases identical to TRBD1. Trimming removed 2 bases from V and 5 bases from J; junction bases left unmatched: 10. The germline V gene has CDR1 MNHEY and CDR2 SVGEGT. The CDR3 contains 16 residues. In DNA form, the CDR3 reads TGTGCCAGCAGTTACCCCGTGGGACAGGGTAGACACGAGCAGTACTTC. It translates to CASSYPVGQGRHEQYF.

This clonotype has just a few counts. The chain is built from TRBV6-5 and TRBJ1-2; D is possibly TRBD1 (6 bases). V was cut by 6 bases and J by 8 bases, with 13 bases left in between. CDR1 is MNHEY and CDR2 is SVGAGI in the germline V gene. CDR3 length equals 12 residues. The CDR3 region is CASSFRGAGYTF. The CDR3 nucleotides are TGTGCCAGCAGCTTCAGGGGAGCAGGCTACACCTTC.